Here is one T cell receptor (beta chain) with its context. What it binds is not known. The ViraFEST assay expanded antigen-specific CD4+ T cells with viral peptide pools before sequencing. Researchers isolated CD4+ T cells once about eleven days of culture had elapsed. Vaccine recipients, nucleocapsid antibody negative, had no prior SARS-CoV-2 infection. Each well held 2 million to 2.5 million PBMC cultured with roughly 9.7 ug/ml peptides and around 10 IU/ml IL-2. The germline V gene has CDR1 MDHEN and CDR2 SYDVKM. V dropped 5 bases and J dropped 5 bases, with 9 bases sitting between them. This CDR3 has 12 amino acids. The protocol was immunoSEQ multiplex PCR, while the TCRdb copy is restricted to in-frame clones and leaves out a portion. This sample yields about 21,000 clones, of which around 70% are seen a single time; approximately 26% belongs to the top ten. The data stem from a study of vaccination effects on CD4 cells after COVID-19. About the study: Each participant received a vaccine that was either BNT162b2 or mRNA-1273, given as two doses.

The study, taken as a whole, reports: In vaccinees who were healthy, merely 1 out of 255 vaccine-induced clones cross-reacted with common cold coronaviruses.

Material: CD4+ T cells from PBMCs cultured with HCoV-NL63 spike peptides, obtained before COVID-19 vaccination. The chain joins TRBV28 to TRBJ1-2; D gene ambiguous. The TCR originated in a human donor who received a COVID-19 vaccine. The CDR3 reads CASSDAIYGYTF. DNA of the CDR3: TGTGCCAGCAGTGACGCTATATATGGCTACACCTTC.